This section outlines one TCR beta chain sequence together with its context. The record originates from a study of shared clonotypes between healthy human individuals. Genomic DNA from each subset was divided evenly over several immunoSEQ plates. Produced via immunoSEQ multiplex PCR; TCRdb's table is partial and in-frame only. The table lists about 2.4 million clones, 80% to 95% of them singletons. V shed 0 bases and J shed 0 bases, with 11 bases lying between them. This CDR3 contains 17 residues. In germline, CDR1 is ENHRY, CDR2 SYGVKD. The genes are TRBV10-3 and TRBJ1-4; no clear D. This clonotype was obtained from a man aged 18 to 30 in good health. Some clones in this sample may be carry-over from other donors' samples. The specimen sequenced was naive CD4+ T cells from PBMCs. Subset described: CD45RA+ positively selected. This chain's CDR3 is CAISESWLGATNEKLFF. CDR3 in DNA: TGTGCCATCAGTGAGTCTTGGCTGGGCGCAACTAATGAAAAACTGTTTTTT.